This T cell receptor (beta chain) was captured in a study of control samples from healthy donors and cancer patients. TCRdb keeps only in-frame clones here, not all; method: immunoSEQ multiplex PCR. In the table there are fewer than 150,000 clones, approximately 90% of which are singletons. The CDR3 length is 16 residues. In germline, CDR1 is SNHLY, CDR2 FYNNEI. The ends lost 8 bases at V and 0 bases at J; junction bases unmatched: 7. The chain employs TRBV2 and TRBJ2-3; 11 bases agree with TRBD2. The specimen sequenced was blood. This sequence was found in a woman under 30 in good health. The CDR3: CASSGLAAASTDTQYF. CDR3 in DNA: TGTGCCAGCTCGGGACTAGCGGCTGCTAGCACAGATACGCAGTATTTT. The full variable domain, its missing parts supplied by reference TRBV2 and TRBJ2-3, is EPEVTQTPSHQVTQMGQEVILRCVPISNHLYFYWYRQILGQKVEFLVSFYNNEISEKSEIFDDQFSVERPDGSNFTLKIRSTKLEDSAMYFCASSGLAAASTDTQYFGPGTRLTVL.